This TCR beta chain was captured by sequencing in a study of CD8+CD57+ T cells in acquired aplastic anemia. In the study overall: There were 10 million to 12 million reads, on average, for CD4+ cells from healthy donors.

Genomic DNA served as template for TCR beta VDJ and CDR3 profiling. TCRdb re-analysed the reads in MiXCR, keeping a single row per CDR3 protein. In the table there are roughly 180,000 distinct CDR3 sequences, 40% to 50% of which are singletons. The source is a human donor in good health. The sample comprised sorted CD4+, CD8+, or CD8+CD57+ T cells (not recorded which) from PBMCs.

CDR3 residues: CASSIPRGSYNEQFF. DNA for the CDR3: TGTGCCAGTAGTATTCCCAGGGGTTCCTACAATGAGCAGTTCTTC. This sequence joins TRBV19 and TRBJ2-1; TRBD1 might be the D (6 bases). From germline, CDR1 is LNHDA and CDR2 SQIVND (reference sequence). The V end lost 3 bases, the J end lost 1 base, and 10 bases lay between the germline ends. The CDR3 has 15 residues.